This TCR beta chain was captured in a study of blood T cell repertoires in COVID-19 (TCRdb year 2020). Describing the broader study: Samples from collaborators originated in the United States, Italy and Spain and spanned both the acute and convalescent phases of COVID-19. The prospective study material was composed of cDNA or gDNA derived from T cells, B-cell-depleted T cells, or PBMCs. Deeply sampled blood TCRbeta repertoires from subjects exposed to, actively infected with, or recovered from COVID-19 were included in the dataset. The repertoires were released in a freely available public database intended as a resource for research on the immune response to SARS-CoV-2. Samples were obtained from the ongoing ImmuneRACE study (first 160 participants) and from over 1,000 subjects provided by 6 global collaborators. A de-identified subject ID, COVID-19 status, age in years and sex were almost always included in the sample metadata. Where available, HLA class I and class II types were obtained from metadata supplied by the sample provider rather than from assay-based typing.

TCRbeta CDR3 regions were amplified from genomic DNA using the immunoSEQ Assay, a bias-controlled multiplex PCR. Regarding the original processing steps: The number of nucleated cells in each sample was estimated by amplification of reference gene primers within the assay. To quantify the absolute abundance of each unique TCRbeta CDR3 rearrangement, sequence reads were collapsed and filtered. For each sample, productive Simpson clonality was calculated as the square root of Simpson's diversity index across productive rearrangements. What TCRdb holds here is the immuneACCESS table cut down to in-frame rearrangements. Part of the clones is not present; checked against another copy, under half of the missing clones reflect an unresolved V gene, and the others are unexplained. That table supplies the V and J calls and clone size; D and trimming were determined from the DNA. This sample holds approximately 140,000 clones; roughly four fifths were observed only once. The ten largest clones add up to over 12% of the sample.

The collaborating institutions used their own protocols to collect whole blood in K2EDTA tubes. Collaborator samples were shipped for TCRbeta analysis as frozen whole blood, isolated PBMCs, or DNA extracted from either sample type. As concerns this clone: Its antigen is still unknown. Nothing much larger sits one base from this clone, and base qualities are not available.

The CDR3, cysteine through phenylalanine, is 14 amino acids long. This entry keeps only the CDR3 DNA: 42 bases, framed from base 1. Compared with germline, V lacks 8 bases and J lacks 3 bases; bases without a gene match: 8. CDR1 MNHEY and CDR2 SVGAGI are derived from the germline V gene. Results and caveats for the whole study, not just this receptor: Clinical and demographic metadata were provided uncurated, with the amount varying by source and participant.

This receptor was obtained from a human donor with acute or convalescent COVID-19. The donor label of this sample is uncertain. The V gene is TRBV6-5 and the J gene is TRBJ1-1; 8 junctional bases match TRBD1. Sequencing was done on a sample of peripheral blood. The DNA is TGTGCCAGCCTGCAGGGGGCTTGGCACACTGAAGCTTTCTTT. It specifies CASLQGAWHTEAFF.